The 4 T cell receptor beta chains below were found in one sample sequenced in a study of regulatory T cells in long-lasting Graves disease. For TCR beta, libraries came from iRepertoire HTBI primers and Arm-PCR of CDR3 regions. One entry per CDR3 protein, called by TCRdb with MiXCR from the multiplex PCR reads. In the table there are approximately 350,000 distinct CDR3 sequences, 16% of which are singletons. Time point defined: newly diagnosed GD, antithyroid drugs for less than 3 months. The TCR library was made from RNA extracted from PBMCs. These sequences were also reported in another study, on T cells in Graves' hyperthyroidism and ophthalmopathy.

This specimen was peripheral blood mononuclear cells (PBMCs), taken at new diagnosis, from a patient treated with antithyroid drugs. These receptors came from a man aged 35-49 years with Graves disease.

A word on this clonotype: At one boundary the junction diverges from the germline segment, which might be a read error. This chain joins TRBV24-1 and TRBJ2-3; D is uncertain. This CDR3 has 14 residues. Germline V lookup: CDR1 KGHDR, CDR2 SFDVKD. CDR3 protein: CATNDTARTDTQYF. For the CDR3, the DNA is TGTGCCACCAATGATACGGCCCGCACAGATACGCAGTATTTT.

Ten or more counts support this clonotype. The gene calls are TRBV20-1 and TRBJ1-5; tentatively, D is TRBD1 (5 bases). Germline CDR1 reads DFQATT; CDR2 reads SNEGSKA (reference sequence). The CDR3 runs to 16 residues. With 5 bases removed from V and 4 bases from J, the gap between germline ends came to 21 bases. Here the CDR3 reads CSALGRDLFRNQPQHF. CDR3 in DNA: TGCAGTGCTTTGGGCAGGGATTTGTTTCGGAATCAGCCCCAGCATTTT.

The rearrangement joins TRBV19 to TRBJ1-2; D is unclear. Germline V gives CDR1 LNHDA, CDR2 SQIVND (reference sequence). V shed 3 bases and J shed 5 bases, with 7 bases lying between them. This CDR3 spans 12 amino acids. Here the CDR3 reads CASSIPGYGYTF. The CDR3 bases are TGTGCCAGTAGTATTCCCGGGTATGGCTACACCTTC.

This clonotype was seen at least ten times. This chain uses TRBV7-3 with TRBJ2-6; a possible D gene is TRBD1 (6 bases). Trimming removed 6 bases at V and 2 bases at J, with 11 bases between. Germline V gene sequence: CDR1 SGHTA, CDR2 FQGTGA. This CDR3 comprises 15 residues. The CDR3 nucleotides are TGTGCCAGCAGTCCCGAGGGGGCTGGGGCCAACGTCCTGACTTTC. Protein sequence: CASSPEGAGANVLTF.